This is a list of T cell receptor beta chains from one sample in a study of circulating and synovial CD4+ cells in juvenile arthritis. Measured with immunoSEQ multiplex PCR; TCRdb has only the in-frame clones, and not every one. Found here are approximately 3,600 clones, nearly 85% of them singletons; the top ten hold 3.3%. Sequencing used CD4+ T cells from synovial fluid. The receptor set was obtained from a human donor with juvenile idiopathic arthritis. Both conserved end residues are part of each CDR3. The order of the fields is D gene, J gene, clone size, V gene, CDR3 DNA, CDR3 protein. D genes are given only for firm matches. Size tells how often a clone was seen (once, few, many) or the class of an expanded clone, and some rows leave it out.

>NA|TRBJ2-3|once|TRBV4-3
TGCGCCAGCAGCCGCGCGAGGAGGTCGGCAGATACGCAGTATTTT
CASSRARRSADTQYF
>NA|TRBJ1-1|NA|TRBV7-9
TGTGCCAGCAGCCTCCCCCCTGAAGCTTTCTTT
CASSLPPEAFF
>NA|TRBJ2-3|NA|TRBV19
TGTGCCAGTACCGCGGTCTCTAGCACAGATACGCAGTATTTT
CASTAVSSTDTQYF
>NA|TRBJ2-2|NA|TRBV25-1
TGTGCCAGCAGTGATCGCGCGGCAACCGGGGAGCTGTTTTTT
CASSDRAATGELFF
>NA|TRBJ2-7|NA|TRBV6-5
TGTGCCAGCAGTACCGCGGGCTACGAGCAGTACTTC
CASSTAGYEQYF
>TRBD2|TRBJ2-3|NA|TRBV9
TGTGCCAGCAGCGTAGAGGGTGGGGGGGTTAGCACAGATACGCAGTATTTT
CASSVEGGGVSTDTQYF
>NA|TRBJ2-1|NA|TRBV29-1
TGCAGCGTTCTGAGCTCCTACAATGAGCAGTTCTTC
CSVLSSYNEQFF
>TRBD1|TRBJ2-1|NA|TRBV2
TGTGCCAGAGGATTCGGGACAGCTAACAATGAGCAGTTCTTC
CARGFGTANNEQFF
>NA|TRBJ1-1|NA|TRBV5-1
TGCGCCAGCAGCCTCCTACCCGACACGAACACTGAAGCTTTCTTT
CASSLLPDTNTEAFF
>TRBD1|TRBJ1-1|NA|TRBV27
TGTGCCAGCAGTTCTGGGACAGGGGTAGGAACTGAAGCTTTCTTT
CASSSGTGVGTEAFF
>NA|TRBJ2-7|NA|TRBV27
TGTGCCAGCAGTTTATCTTTCGCGTACGAGCAGTACTTC
CASSLSFAYEQYF
>TRBD1|TRBJ1-1|NA|TRBV30
TGTGCCTGGAGGGCGGACAGGATGGAAGCTTTCTTT
CAWRADRMEAFF
>TRBD1|TRBJ2-7|once|TRBV29-1
TGCAGCATAGTACCGGGACAGGCATCCTACGAGCAGTACTTC
CSIVPGQASYEQYF
>TRBD1|TRBJ1-2|NA|TRBV19
TGTGCCAGTAGTCCGGGACAGGGATCAAATGGCTACACCTTC
CASSPGQGSNGYTF
>NA|TRBJ1-6|NA|TRBV28
TGTGCCAGCACTAAACCCCTATCGCGGGGGGGTAATTCACCCCTCCACTTT
CASTKPLSRGGNSPLHF
>NA|TRBJ1-6|NA|TRBV6-6
TGTGCCAGCAGTTACGAGAATAATTCCCCCCTCCACTTT
CASSYENNSPLHF
>NA|TRBJ1-1|NA|TRBV7-2
TGTGCCAGCAGCACAAGGGGGAGGGGGGCTTTCTTT
CASSTRGRGAFF
>TRBD1|TRBJ1-1|NA|TRBV25-1
TGTGCCAGCAGTGATCCGACAGGGAGAGCTGAAGCTTTCTTT
CASSDPTGRAEAFF
>NA|TRBJ1-2|NA|TRBV10-3
TGTGCCGCCTGGGGCAGGGGAGACTATGGCTACACCTTC
CAAWGRGDYGYTF
>NA|TRBJ1-1|NA|TRBV19
TGTGCCAGTAGTATCTGGCTCAGGGGCCTGAACACTGAAGCTTTCTTT
CASSIWLRGLNTEAFF
>NA|TRBJ1-3|NA|TRBV7-2
TGTGCCAGCAGGCCTAACAGTGGAAACACCATATATTTT
CASRPNSGNTIYF
>TRBD2|TRBJ2-3|NA|TRBV5-1
TGCGCCAGCAGCTACCAACCCCAGGGACTAGCGGACACAGATACGCAGTATTTT
CASSYQPQGLADTDTQYF
>NA|TRBJ1-3|NA|TRBV5-1
TGCGCCAGTAGGGCGGAGGCAGCCTCTGGAAACACCATATATTTT
CASRAEAASGNTIYF
>NA|TRBJ2-5|NA|TRBV6-1
TGTGCCAGCAGTGAAGGCACGTTACTCGAGACCCAGTACTTC
CASSEGTLLETQYF
>NA|TRBJ1-2|few|TRBV10-3
TGTGCCATCAGTGTAGGGGGGAGGGGACTCGGTAAGGATGGCTACACCTTC
CAISVGGRGLGKDGYTF
>NA|TRBJ1-3|NA|TRBV10-3
TGTGCCATCAGGGACAGATCTGGAAACACCATATATTTT
CAIRDRSGNTIYF
>TRBD1|TRBJ1-1|NA|TRBV7-9
TGTGCCAGCAGCTTAGACGGGACAGCCGGTTCGGCTTTCTTT
CASSLDGTAGSAFF
>NA|TRBJ1-5|NA|TRBV11-3
TGTGCCAGCAGCCATGAGAGGGCTCACCAGCCCCAGCATTTT
CASSHERAHQPQHF
>TRBD1|TRBJ1-4|NA|TRBV30
TGTGCCTGGACCATGACAGGGATAGGAGAAAAACTGTTTTTT
CAWTMTGIGEKLFF
>TRBD1|TRBJ2-2|NA|TRBV4-2
TGTGCCAGCAGCCAAGCGGGACAGACCAACACCGGGGAGCTGTTTTTT
CASSQAGQTNTGELFF
>TRBD1|TRBJ2-7|NA|TRBV6-1
TGTGCCAGCAGAAGGACAGGGTTCGACGAGCAGTACTTC
CASRRTGFDEQYF
>TRBD1|TRBJ1-2|NA|TRBV5-4
TGTGCCAGCAGCATGACAGGGGGCAGAGACTATGGCTACACCTTC
CASSMTGGRDYGYTF
>TRBD1|TRBJ2-3|NA|TRBV4-3
TGCGCCAGCAGCCAAGTTGGGACAGGAACTAATACGCAGTATTTT
CASSQVGTGTNTQYF
>NA|TRBJ2-1|NA|TRBV7-2
TGTGCCAGCAGCTTACTCCCCAGATACAATGAGCAGTTCTTC
CASSLLPRYNEQFF
>TRBD2|TRBJ2-3|NA|TRBV18
TGTGCCAGCTCACCGCGGCTCGGGGGGGTGAGCACAGATACGCAGTATTTT
CASSPRLGGVSTDTQYF
>NA|TRBJ1-1|once|TRBV6-1
TGTGCCAGCCGGACATTGAACACTGAAGCTTTCTTT
CASRTLNTEAFF
>TRBD1|TRBJ1-2|NA|TRBV6-1
TGTGCCAGCAGGGGACAGGGGTTTGGCTACACCTTC
CASRGQGFGYTF
>NA|TRBJ2-7|few|TRBV25-1
TGTGCCAGCAGTGTAGGCTCCCTCCGGGGAAACTACGAGCAGTACTTC
CASSVGSLRGNYEQYF
>NA|TRBJ2-1|large|TRBV6-5
TGTGCCAGCACAGAGGGTCTGGGCGAGCAGTTCTTC
CASTEGLGEQFF
>TRBD1|TRBJ1-5|NA|TRBV10-2
TGCGCCAGCAGTGAGTCCTTTTACCCGGGACAGAGTCAGCCCCAGCATTTT
CASSESFYPGQSQPQHF
>NA|TRBJ1-2|NA|TRBV27
TGTGCCAGCAGTAAGGGGTCGGGCTACACCTTC
CASSKGSGYTF
>TRBD1|TRBJ2-7|NA|TRBV29-1
TGCAGCGTTGCCGGGACAGGGGGACTCGGCGAGCAGTACTTC
CSVAGTGGLGEQYF
>NA|TRBJ2-2|NA|TRBV5-1
TGCGCCAGCAGCCGCCCTGAGAGGCTCGGGGAGCTGTTTTTT
CASSRPERLGELFF
>NA|TRBJ2-1|NA|TRBV5-4
TGTGCCAGCAGCTTTCCGACGGGATCCTACAATGAGCAGTTCTTC
CASSFPTGSYNEQFF
>TRBD1|TRBJ2-7|once|TRBV27
TGTGCCAGCAGTTTAGGGACAGGGTACGAGCAGTACTTC
CASSLGTGYEQYF
>NA|TRBJ2-1|NA|TRBV18
TGTGCCAGCTCACCCGAACAGGGCTACAATGAGCAGTTCTTC
CASSPEQGYNEQFF
>NA|TRBJ2-3|NA|TRBV7-2
TGTGCCAGCAGCTTAGGTGGGTCCGGAGGTTTCACAGATACGCAGTATTTT
CASSLGGSGGFTDTQYF
>TRBD2|TRBJ2-1|once|TRBV7-8
TGTGCCAGCAGCTTACTAGCGGGGGGGCGCAATGAGCAGTTCTTC
CASSLLAGGRNEQFF
>NA|TRBJ2-7|NA|TRBV7-9
TGTGCCAGCAGCTTAGACACTATCGCCTACGAGCAGTACTTC
CASSLDTIAYEQYF
>TRBD1|TRBJ2-3|NA|TRBV15
TGTGCCACCAGCAGAGGAGGGACAGGGGCTGATACGCAGTATTTT
CATSRGGTGADTQYF
>NA|TRBJ2-1|NA|TRBV7-2
TGTGCCAGCAGCTTAGTGGCAGGGCCCACGGATGAGCAGTTCTTC
CASSLVAGPTDEQFF
>NA|TRBJ2-5|NA|TRBV19
TGTGCCAGTCGTCCGCTAGCCGGGGAGACCCAGTACTTC
CASRPLAGETQYF
>NA|TRBJ1-1|NA|TRBV5-6
TGTGCCAGCAGCTTGGCGGGGGGCCGGGAAGCTTTCTTT
CASSLAGGREAFF
>NA|TRBJ2-1|NA|TRBV29-1
TGCAGCGTTTTGGGGAGCTCCTACAATGAGCAGTTCTTC
CSVLGSSYNEQFF
>TRBD1|TRBJ1-2|NA|TRBV6-5
TGTGCCACCAGCCCCACAGGGGTGGCTGGCTACACCTTC
CATSPTGVAGYTF
>TRBD2|TRBJ2-7|NA|TRBV2
TGTGCCAGCATTACCCCTAGCGGGATCTACGAGCAGTACTTC
CASITPSGIYEQYF
>TRBD1|TRBJ2-5|NA|TRBV19
TGTGCCAGTAGTGCCTCCGGACAGGCGGAGACCCAGTACTTC
CASSASGQAETQYF
>NA|TRBJ2-7|NA|TRBV11-3
TGTGCCAGCAGCTTGGGCGACAGCTCCTACGAGCAGTACTTC
CASSLGDSSYEQYF
>TRBD2|TRBJ2-1|NA|TRBV7-3
TGTGCCAGCAGCTTAACGCGGGCAAGCGGGAGCCGCGATGAGCAGTTCTTC
CASSLTRASGSRDEQFF
>TRBD2|TRBJ2-7|NA|TRBV7-2
TGTGCCAGCAGCTTAGTCAGCGGGAGTGTGCACGAGCAGTACTTC
CASSLVSGSVHEQYF